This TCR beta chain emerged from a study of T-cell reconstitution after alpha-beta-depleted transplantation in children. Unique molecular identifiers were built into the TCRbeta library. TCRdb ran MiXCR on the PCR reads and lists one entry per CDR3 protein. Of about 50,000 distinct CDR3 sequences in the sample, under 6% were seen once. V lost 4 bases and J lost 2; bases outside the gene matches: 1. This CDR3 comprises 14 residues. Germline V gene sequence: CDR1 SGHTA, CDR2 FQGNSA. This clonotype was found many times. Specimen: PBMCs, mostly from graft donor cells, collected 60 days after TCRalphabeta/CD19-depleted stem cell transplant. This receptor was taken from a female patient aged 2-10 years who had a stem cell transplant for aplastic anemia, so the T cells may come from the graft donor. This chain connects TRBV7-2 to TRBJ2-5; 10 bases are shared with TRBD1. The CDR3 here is CASSSDRGQETQYF. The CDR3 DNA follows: TGTGCCAGCAGCTCGGACAGGGGGCAAGAGACCCAGTACTTC.